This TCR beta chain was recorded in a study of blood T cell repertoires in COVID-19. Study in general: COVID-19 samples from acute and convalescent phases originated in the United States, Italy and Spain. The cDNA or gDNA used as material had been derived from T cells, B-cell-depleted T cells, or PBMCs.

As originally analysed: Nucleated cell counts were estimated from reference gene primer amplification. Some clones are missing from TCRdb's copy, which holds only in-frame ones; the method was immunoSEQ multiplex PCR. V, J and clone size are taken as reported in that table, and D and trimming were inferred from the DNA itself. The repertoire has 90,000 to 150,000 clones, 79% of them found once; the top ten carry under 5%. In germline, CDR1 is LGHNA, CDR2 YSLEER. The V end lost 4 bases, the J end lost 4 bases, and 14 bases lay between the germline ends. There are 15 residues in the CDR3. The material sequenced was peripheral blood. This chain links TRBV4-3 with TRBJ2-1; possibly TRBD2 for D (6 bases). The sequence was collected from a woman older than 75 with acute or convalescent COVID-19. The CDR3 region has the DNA TGCGCCAGCAGCCCCCGGTGGCGGGATTACAATGAGCAGTTCTTC. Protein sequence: CASSPRWRDYNEQFF.